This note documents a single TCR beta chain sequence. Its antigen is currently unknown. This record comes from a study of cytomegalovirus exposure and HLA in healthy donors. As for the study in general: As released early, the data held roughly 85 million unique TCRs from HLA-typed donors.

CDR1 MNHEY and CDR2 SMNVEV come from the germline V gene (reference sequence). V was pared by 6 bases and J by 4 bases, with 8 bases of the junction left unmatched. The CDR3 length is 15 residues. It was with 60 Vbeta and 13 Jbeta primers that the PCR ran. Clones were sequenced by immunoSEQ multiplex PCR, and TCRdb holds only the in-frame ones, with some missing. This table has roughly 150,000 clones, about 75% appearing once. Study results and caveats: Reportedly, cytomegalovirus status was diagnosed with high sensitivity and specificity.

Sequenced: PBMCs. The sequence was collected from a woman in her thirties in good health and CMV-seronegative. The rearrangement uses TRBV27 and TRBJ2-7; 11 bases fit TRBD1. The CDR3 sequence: CASSLRTGGWYEQYF. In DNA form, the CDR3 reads TGTGCCAGCAGCCTACGGACAGGGGGCTGGTACGAGCAGTACTTC.